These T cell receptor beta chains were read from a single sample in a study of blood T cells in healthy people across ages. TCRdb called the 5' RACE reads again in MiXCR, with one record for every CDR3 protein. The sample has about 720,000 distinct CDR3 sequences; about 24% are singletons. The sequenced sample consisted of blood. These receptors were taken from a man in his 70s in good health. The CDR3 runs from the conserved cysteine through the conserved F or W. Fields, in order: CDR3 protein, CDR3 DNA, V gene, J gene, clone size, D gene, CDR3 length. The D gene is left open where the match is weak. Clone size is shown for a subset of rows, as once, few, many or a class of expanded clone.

CDR3: CASSEGLLAGGETQYF; DNA: TGTGCCAGCAGTGAAGGACTACTAGCGGGGGGGGAGACCCAGTACTTC; V: TRBV2; J: TRBJ2-5; size: NA; D: TRBD2; length: 16
CDR3: CASSEPIRAHLEQFF; DNA: TGTGCCAGCAGTGAACCGATCAGGGCGCATTTAGAGCAGTTCTTC; V: TRBV2; J: TRBJ2-1; size: few; D: NA; length: 15
CDR3: CAISGGGNLDTQYF; DNA: TGTGCCATCAGTGGCGGGGGGAACTTAGATACGCAGTATTTT; V: TRBV10-3; J: TRBJ2-3; size: few; D: TRBD2; length: 14
CDR3: CASSPRGQATQETQYF; DNA: TGCGCCAGCAGCCCCCGCGGGCAGGCTACACAAGAGACCCAGTACTTC; V: TRBV5-1; J: TRBJ2-5; size: few; D: NA; length: 16
CDR3: CASSFPAGHYGYTF; DNA: TGTGCCAGCAGCTTCCCGGCAGGGCACTATGGCTACACCTTC; V: TRBV7-2; J: TRBJ1-2; size: few; D: NA; length: 14
CDR3: CASSPWGENTEAFF; DNA: TGTGCCAGCAGCCCATGGGGGGAGAACACTGAAGCTTTCTTT; V: TRBV11-2; J: TRBJ1-1; size: many; D: NA; length: 14
CDR3: CATSRVATHEQFF; DNA: TGTGCCACCAGTAGGGTTGCTACCCATGAGCAGTTCTTC; V: TRBV24-1; J: TRBJ2-1; size: NA; D: NA; length: 13
CDR3: CASSLANTNNEQFF; DNA: TGCGCCAGCAGCTTGGCCAATACTAACAATGAGCAGTTCTTC; V: TRBV5-1; J: TRBJ2-1; size: NA; D: NA; length: 14
CDR3: CASSLLGLATDNEQFF; DNA: TGTGCCAGCAGCTTATTAGGGCTAGCGACCGACAATGAGCAGTTCTTC; V: TRBV7-9; J: TRBJ2-1; size: few; D: NA; length: 16
CDR3: CASSLGTGWVETQYF; DNA: TGTGCCAGCAGTTTAGGGACAGGGTGGGTCGAGACCCAGTACTTC; V: TRBV12-3/TRBV12-4; J: TRBJ2-5; size: NA; D: TRBD1; length: 15
CDR3: CASSSGTSGAEDSQYF; DNA: TGCGCCAGCAGCTCCGGGACTAGCGGGGCGGAGGACTCGCAGTATTTT; V: TRBV4-1; J: TRBJ2-3; size: many; D: TRBD2; length: 16
CDR3: CASSQVQGNTIYF; DNA: TGTGCCAGCAGCCAGGTACAGGGAAACACCATATATTTT; V: TRBV3-1; J: TRBJ1-3; size: few; D: NA; length: 13
CDR3: CASSQDRRGGSPLHF; DNA: TGTGCCAGCAGCCAAGATAGGCGGGGCGGTTCACCCCTCCACTTT; V: TRBV14; J: TRBJ1-6; size: few; D: NA; length: 15
CDR3: CASSPKRLAVIQETQYF; DNA: TGTGCCAGCAGTCCAAAACGACTAGCGGTGATCCAAGAGACCCAGTACTTC; V: TRBV28; J: TRBJ2-5; size: few; D: TRBD2; length: 17
CDR3: CASSTTTGGGEKLFF; DNA: TGTGCCAGCAGCACCACCACAGGGGGCGGTGAAAAACTGTTTTTT; V: TRBV7-9; J: TRBJ1-4; size: few; D: TRBD1; length: 15
CDR3: CASSFPPVYGYTF; DNA: TGTGCCAGCAGTTTTCCGCCAGTCTATGGCTACACCTTC; V: TRBV12-3/TRBV12-4; J: TRBJ1-2; size: NA; D: NA; length: 13
CDR3: CASSLSGMGWETQYF; DNA: TGTGCCAGCAGTTTAAGCGGGATGGGCTGGGAGACCCAGTACTTC; V: TRBV27; J: TRBJ2-5; size: NA; D: TRBD2; length: 15
CDR3: CASKIRDMVNQPQHF; DNA: TGTGCCAGTAAAATCCGGGACATGGTGAATCAGCCCCAGCATTTT; V: TRBV28; J: TRBJ1-5; size: few; D: NA; length: 15
CDR3: CASSGTGVRENIQYF; DNA: TGTGCCAGCAGTGGAACGGGAGTTCGGGAAAACATTCAGTACTTC; V: TRBV4-2; J: TRBJ2-4; size: NA; D: NA; length: 15
CDR3: CASSRKGTVSYEQYF; DNA: TGTGCCAGCAGCCGTAAGGGGACAGTCTCCTACGAGCAGTACTTC; V: TRBV3-1; J: TRBJ2-7; size: once; D: TRBD1; length: 15